This TCR beta chain was found in a study of blood T cell repertoires in COVID-19. About the study: Some COVID-19 samples were acute and others convalescent; all came from the United States, Italy and Spain. The analysed material was cDNA or gDNA that came from T cells, B-cell-depleted T cells, or PBMCs.

TCRdb's copy holds only in-frame clones and misses some; the assay was immunoSEQ multiplex PCR. The table lists fewer than 130,000 clones, approximately 90% of them singletons, with over 3% in the top ten. V was shortened by 1 base and J by 8 bases, with 14 bases between the two germline ends. This CDR3 has 15 residues. Per germline, CDR1 LNHNV and CDR2 YYDKDF (reference sequence). A single count supports this clone. This chain uses TRBV15 with TRBJ1-4; the D gene is possibly TRBD1 (5 bases). The clonotype was recovered from a woman aged 50 to 65 with acute or convalescent COVID-19. Sequenced input: peripheral blood. CDR3 in amino acids: CATSRGSGMEEKLFF. As DNA, the CDR3 is TGTGCCACCAGCAGAGGTTCAGGGATGGAGGAAAAACTGTTTTTT.